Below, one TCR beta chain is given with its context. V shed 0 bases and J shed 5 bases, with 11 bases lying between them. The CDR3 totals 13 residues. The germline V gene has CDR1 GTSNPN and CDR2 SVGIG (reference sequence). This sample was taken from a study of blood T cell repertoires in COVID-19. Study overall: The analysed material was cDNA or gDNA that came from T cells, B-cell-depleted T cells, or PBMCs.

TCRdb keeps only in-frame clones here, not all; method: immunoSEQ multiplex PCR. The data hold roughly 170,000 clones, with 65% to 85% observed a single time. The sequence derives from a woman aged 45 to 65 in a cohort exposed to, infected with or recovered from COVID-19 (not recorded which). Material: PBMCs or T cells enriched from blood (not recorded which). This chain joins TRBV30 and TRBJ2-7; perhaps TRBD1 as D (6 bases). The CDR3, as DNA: TGTGCCTGGAGTGTACAGGGTCGAAACGAGCAGTACTTC. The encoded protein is CAWSVQGRNEQYF. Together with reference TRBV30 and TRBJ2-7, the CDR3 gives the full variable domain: SQTIHQWPATLVQPVGSPLSLECTVEGTSNPNLYWYRQAAGRGLQLLFYSVGIGQISSEVPQNLSASRPQDRQFILSSKKLLLSDSGFYLCAWSVQGRNEQYFGPGTRLTVT.